These 7 T cell receptor beta chains came from one sample sequenced in a study of cytomegalovirus exposure and HLA in healthy donors. The PCR made use of 60 Vbeta and 13 Jbeta primers. Profiling relied on immunoSEQ multiplex PCR, and the TCRdb table lists in-frame clones only, not all of them. The table includes 99,000 or so clones, around 70% detected once. Sequencing was carried out using PBMCs. Receptor source: a young man in good health and CMV-seronegative.

The chain is built from TRBV5-1 and TRBJ2-5; TRBD2 matches 7 bases. Per the germline V gene, CDR1 is SGHRS and CDR2 is YFSETQ. V shed 7 bases, J shed 9 bases, and the junction held 9 bases outside the gene matches. The CDR3 length is 12 residues. Written as DNA, the CDR3 is TGCGCCAGCGGGAGGGACCGGGAGGCCCAGTACTTC. Amino acid sequence: CASGRDREAQYF.

The chain links TRBV7-9 to TRBJ2-5; the D gene is possibly TRBD1 (5 bases). CDR3 length: 13 amino acids. Germline V lookup: CDR1 SEHNR, CDR2 FQNEAQ (reference sequence). Trimming took 5 bases from V and 3 from J, leaving 10 bases between them. CDR3 region: CASSQTVKETQYF. The CDR3 nucleotides are TGTGCCAGCAGCCAGACAGTAAAAGAGACCCAGTACTTC. Filled out from reference TRBV7-9 and TRBJ2-5, the complete variable domain reads DTGVSQNPRHKITKRGQNVTFRCDPISEHNRLYWYRQTLGQGPEFLTYFQNEAQLEKSRLLSDRFSAERPKGSFSTLEIQRTEQGDSAMYLCASSQTVKETQYFGPGTRLLVL.

V gene TRBV27 combines with J gene TRBJ2-5, with 10 bases that match TRBD2. The germline V gene has CDR1 MNHEY and CDR2 SMNVEV (reference sequence). This CDR3 region has 15 residues. Germline trimming cut 4 bases from V and 5 bases from J; bases unmatched to any gene: 7. CDR3 sequence: CASSWRSGRVETQYF. In DNA, the CDR3 is TGTGCCAGCAGTTGGCGGAGCGGGAGGGTGGAGACCCAGTACTTC.

This clone has just a few counts. This chain joins TRBV2 and TRBJ2-7; D may be TRBD2 (6 bases). CDR3 length: 14 amino acids. Trimming pared 3 bases from V and 4 bases from J, leaving 13 bases between. The germline V gene encodes CDR1 SNHLY and CDR2 FYNNEI. The CDR3: CASSETGLGYEQYF. CDR3 bases: TGTGCCAGCAGTGAGACGGGACTGGGATACGAGCAGTACTTC.

V usage is TRBV28 and J usage is TRBJ2-1; TRBD1 agrees at 7 bases. V trimming: 4 bases; J trimming: 6 bases; junction bases outside the gene matches: 9. The germline CDR1 and CDR2 sequences are MDHEN and SYDVKM. The CDR3 sequence is 15 residues long. This CDR3 reads CASSSTGVGPNEQFF. For the CDR3, the DNA is TGTGCCAGCAGTTCTACAGGGGTTGGGCCCAATGAGCAGTTCTTC. Based on the CDR3 plus reference TRBV28 and TRBJ2-1, the full variable domain is DVKVTQSSRYLVKRTGEKVFLECVQDMDHENMFWYRQDPGLGLRLIYFSYDVKMKEKGDIPEGYSVSREKKERFSLILESASTNQTSMYLCASSSTGVGPNEQFFGPGTRLTVL.

Regarding this clone: The sample holds other DNA sequences that translate to the same CDR3. The chain employs TRBV5-1 and TRBJ2-3; 12 bases line up with TRBD1. The CDR3 loop spans 16 amino acids. V gave up 0 bases and J gave up 6 bases; unmatched junction bases: 5. Germline CDR1 reads SGHRS; CDR2 reads YFSETQ. For the CDR3, the DNA is TGCGCCAGCAGCTTGGGGGGACAGGGGGCAAGCGATACGCAGTATTTT. Translating gives CASSLGGQGASDTQYF.

This sequence joins TRBV28 and TRBJ2-3; 7 bases agree with TRBD1. This CDR3 is built from 15 residues. Germline-derived CDR1 and CDR2 are MDHEN and SYDVKM. The V gene end was trimmed by 5 bases and the J gene end by 2 bases; junction bases not matched to a gene: 7. The CDR3 sequence: CASSTLGQSTDTQYF. The CDR3 nucleotides are TGTGCCAGCAGTACCCTGGGACAGTCCACAGATACGCAGTATTTT.